This TCR beta chain derives from a study of response to subunit inactivated influenza vaccine. TCRdb analysed the RT-PCR reads with MiXCR anew, one entry per CDR3 protein. Among approximately 680,000 distinct CDR3 sequences, roughly 14% were seen once, and the ten largest hold roughly 11%. The V and J ends lost 1 base and 2 bases respectively, with 8 bases between them. The CDR3 has 15 residues. From germline, CDR1 is MNHNS and CDR2 SASEGT. The sequences come from PBMCs from blood, collected about 12 days after vaccination. The TCR sequence derives from a man aged 45-60 years who received an inactivated influenza vaccine. The chain carries TRBV6-1 and TRBJ2-2, with D uncertain. The CDR3 nucleotides are TGTGCCAGCAGTGAAGTGGCTCAAAACACCGGGGAGCTGTTTTTT. Translated, it gives CASSEVAQNTGELFF.